The subject of this entry is one TCR beta chain. The target antigen is unknown. The data were taken from a study of blood T cells in healthy people across ages. About the research overall: Through template switching, about one barcoded beta molecule was captured per two T cells, as measured in model experiments. Study-level findings and limits: Estimated diversity across one million T cells was deemed an underestimate.

Germline CDR1 reads SNHLY; CDR2 reads FYNNEI. V was trimmed by 8 bases and J by 4 bases, leaving 11 bases between them. The CDR3 length is 13 residues. A second PCR, run for about 7 to 11 cycles, used a sample-barcoded 5' primer plus a J-beta primer mix. Per-sample output comprised a minimum of 3 million paired-end reads containing CDR3. Using its own MiXCR run on the 5' RACE reads, TCRdb lists one record per CDR3 protein. The table includes over 950,000 distinct CDR3 sequences, about 53% detected once. This clonotype was obtained from a woman aged 60 to 75 in good health. Sequencing was carried out using blood. The chain is built from TRBV2 and TRBJ2-2; possible D gene TRBD2, 5 bases. CDR3 sequence (DNA): TGTGCCAGCGGAGGCCTTGGCACCGGGGAGCTGTTTTTT. Translation gives CASGGLGTGELFF. The full variable domain, in which reference TRBV2 and TRBJ2-2 provide the parts outside the CDR3, is EPEVTQTPSHQVTQMGQEVILRCVPISNHLYFYWYRQILGQKVEFLVSFYNNEISEKSEIFDDQFSVERPDGSNFTLKIRSTKLEDSAMYFCASGGLGTGELFFGEGSRLTVL.